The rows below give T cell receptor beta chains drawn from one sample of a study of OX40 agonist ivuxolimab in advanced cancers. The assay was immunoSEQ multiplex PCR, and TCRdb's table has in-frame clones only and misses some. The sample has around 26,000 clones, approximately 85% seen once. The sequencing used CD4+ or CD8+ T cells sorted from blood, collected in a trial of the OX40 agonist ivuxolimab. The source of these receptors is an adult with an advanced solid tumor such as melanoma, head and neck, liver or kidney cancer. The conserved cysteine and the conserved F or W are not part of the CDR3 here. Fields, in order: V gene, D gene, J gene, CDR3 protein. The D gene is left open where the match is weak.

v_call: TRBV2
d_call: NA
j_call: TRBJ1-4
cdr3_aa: ASSEALAAGGEKLF

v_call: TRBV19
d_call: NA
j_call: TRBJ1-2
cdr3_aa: ASSMGRYYGYT

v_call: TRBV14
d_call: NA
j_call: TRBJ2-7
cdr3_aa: ASSQDRADEQY

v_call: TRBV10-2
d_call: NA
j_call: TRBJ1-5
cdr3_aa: AVQGDYSNQPQH

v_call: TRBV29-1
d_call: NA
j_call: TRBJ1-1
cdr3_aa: SADWTDGNTEAF

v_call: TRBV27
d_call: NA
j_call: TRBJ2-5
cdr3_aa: ASSLLTRETQY

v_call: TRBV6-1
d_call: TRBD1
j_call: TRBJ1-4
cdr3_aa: ASSPPGQGVEKLF

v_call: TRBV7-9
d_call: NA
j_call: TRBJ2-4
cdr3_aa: ASSLTESAKNIQY

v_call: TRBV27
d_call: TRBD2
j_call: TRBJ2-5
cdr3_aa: ASRTTSDPQETQY

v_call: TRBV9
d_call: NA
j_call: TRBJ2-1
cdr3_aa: ASSDRDNEQF

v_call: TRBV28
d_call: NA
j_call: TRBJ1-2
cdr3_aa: ASSPLDLSGYT

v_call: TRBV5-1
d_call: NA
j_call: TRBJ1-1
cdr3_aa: ASSLGGGALGNTEAF

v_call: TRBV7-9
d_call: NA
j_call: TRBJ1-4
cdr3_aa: ASSSLDSPTNEKLF

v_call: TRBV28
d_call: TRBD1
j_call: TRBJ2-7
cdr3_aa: ASSVTGGREQY

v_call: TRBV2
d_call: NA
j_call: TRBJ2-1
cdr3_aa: ASSVLAAGSYNEQF

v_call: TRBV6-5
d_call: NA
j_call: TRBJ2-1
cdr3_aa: ASSYSGGNNEQF

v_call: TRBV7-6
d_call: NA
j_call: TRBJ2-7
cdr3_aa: ASGAVGYEQY

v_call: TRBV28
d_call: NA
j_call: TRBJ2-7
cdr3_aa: ASSLWRDSSYEQY

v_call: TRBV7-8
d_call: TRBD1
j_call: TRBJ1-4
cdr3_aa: ASSIQDRGMNEKLF

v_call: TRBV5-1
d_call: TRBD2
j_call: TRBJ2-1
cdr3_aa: ASSPASGGLNEQF

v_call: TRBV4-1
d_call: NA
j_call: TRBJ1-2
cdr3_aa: ASSQGASYGYT

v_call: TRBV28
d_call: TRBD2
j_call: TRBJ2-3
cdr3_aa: ASTHPGTSGGASDTQY

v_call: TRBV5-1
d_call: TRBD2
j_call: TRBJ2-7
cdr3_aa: ASSLSSSGAYEQY

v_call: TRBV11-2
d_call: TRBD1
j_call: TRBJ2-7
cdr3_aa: ASRTGTVGEQY

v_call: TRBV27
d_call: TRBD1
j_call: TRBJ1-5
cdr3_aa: ASSMLSGTGGSQPQH

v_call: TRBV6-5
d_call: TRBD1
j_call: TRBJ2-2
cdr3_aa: ASSDQGAVTGELF

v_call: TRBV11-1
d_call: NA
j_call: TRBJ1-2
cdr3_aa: ASSLLGDNYGYT

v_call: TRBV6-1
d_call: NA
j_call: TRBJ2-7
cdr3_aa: ASGGGVSSYEQY

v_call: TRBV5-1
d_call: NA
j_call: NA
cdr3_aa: ASSLRGGDTPYEQY

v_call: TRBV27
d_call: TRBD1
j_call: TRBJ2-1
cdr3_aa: ASSRGQVNNEQF

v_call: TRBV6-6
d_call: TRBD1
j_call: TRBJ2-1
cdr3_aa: ASRLYRDSFNEQF

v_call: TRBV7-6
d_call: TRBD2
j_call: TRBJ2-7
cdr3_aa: ASSLSPASGGTSSYEQY

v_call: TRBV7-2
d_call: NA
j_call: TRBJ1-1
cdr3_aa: ASSLAGTNTEAF

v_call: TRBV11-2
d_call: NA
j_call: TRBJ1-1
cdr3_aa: ASSYGTAEAF

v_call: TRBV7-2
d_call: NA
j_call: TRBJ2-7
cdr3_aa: ASSLIDGRDEQY

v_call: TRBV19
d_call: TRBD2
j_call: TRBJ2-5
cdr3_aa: ASRDSGGAVETQY

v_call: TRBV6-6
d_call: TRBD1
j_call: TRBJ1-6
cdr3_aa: ASSPTRTGWSPLH

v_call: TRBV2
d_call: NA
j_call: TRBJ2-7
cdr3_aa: ASSLQQNYEQY

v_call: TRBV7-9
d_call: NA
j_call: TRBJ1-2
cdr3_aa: ASSLVGGYGYT

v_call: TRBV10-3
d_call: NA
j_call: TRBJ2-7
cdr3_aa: AISEKLLREQY

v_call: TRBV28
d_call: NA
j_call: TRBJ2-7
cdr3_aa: ASSLWDRSSYEQY

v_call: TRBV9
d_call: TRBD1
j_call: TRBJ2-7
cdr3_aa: ASSVSGGVYEQY

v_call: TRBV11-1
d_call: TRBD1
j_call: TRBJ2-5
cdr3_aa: ASRRQGSETQY

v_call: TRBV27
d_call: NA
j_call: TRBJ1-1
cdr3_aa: ASSFGQGNTEAF

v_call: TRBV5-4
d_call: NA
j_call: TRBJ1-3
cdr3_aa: ASTPGLGSGNTIY

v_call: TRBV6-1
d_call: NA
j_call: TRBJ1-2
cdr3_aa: ASSEAPGQGGYT

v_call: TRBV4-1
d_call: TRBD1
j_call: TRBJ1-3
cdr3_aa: ASSQGASGTGVGNTIY

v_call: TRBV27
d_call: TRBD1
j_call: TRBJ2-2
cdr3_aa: ASRKLTGDTGELF